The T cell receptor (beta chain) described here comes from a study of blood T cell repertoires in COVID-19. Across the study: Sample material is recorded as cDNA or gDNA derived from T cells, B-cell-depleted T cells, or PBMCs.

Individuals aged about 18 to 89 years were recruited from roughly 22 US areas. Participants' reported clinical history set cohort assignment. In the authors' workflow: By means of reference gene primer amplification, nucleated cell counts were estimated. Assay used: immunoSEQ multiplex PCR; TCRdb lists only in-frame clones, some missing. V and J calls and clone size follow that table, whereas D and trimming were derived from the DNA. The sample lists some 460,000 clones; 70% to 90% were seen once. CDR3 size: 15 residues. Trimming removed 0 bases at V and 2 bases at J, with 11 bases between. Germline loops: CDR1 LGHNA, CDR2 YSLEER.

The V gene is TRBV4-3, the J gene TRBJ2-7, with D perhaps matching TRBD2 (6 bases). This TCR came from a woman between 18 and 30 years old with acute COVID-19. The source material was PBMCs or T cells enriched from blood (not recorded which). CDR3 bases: TGCGCCAGCAGCCAAGATGGAGGGGTGGCCTACGAGCAGTACTTC. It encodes CASSQDGGVAYEQYF.